These 15 T cell receptor beta chains share one sample of origin, sequenced in a study of CD8+CD57+ T cells in acquired aplastic anemia. TCR beta VDJ and CDR3 profiling used genomic DNA as template. TCRdb ran MiXCR on the reads and lists one entry per CDR3 protein. In the table there are some 150,000 distinct CDR3 sequences, 41% of which are singletons. The specimen was sorted CD4+, CD8+, or CD8+CD57+ T cells (not recorded which) from PBMCs. Receptor source: a human donor in good health, serving as a control.

This clonotype was seen repeatedly, ten times or more. This rearrangement joins TRBV6-1 to TRBJ1-2; 8 positions match TRBD1. Germline CDR1 is MNHNS and CDR2 is SASEGT. CDR3 length equals 13 residues. J lost 8 bases, V lost 3 bases, and 5 bases had no gene match. CDR3 region: CASSDRGLRGYTF. The CDR3 bases are TGTGCCAGCAGTGACAGGGGGCTAAGAGGCTACACCTTC.

This clonotype was found a few times. This chain joins TRBV7-8 and TRBJ1-2; no clear D gene. The V and J ends lost 5 bases and 5 bases respectively, with 21 bases between them. The CDR3 has 16 amino acids. Germline V gives CDR1 SGHVS, CDR2 FQNEAQ. CDR3 region: CASSPPTGLGPYGYTF. As DNA, the CDR3 is TGTGCCAGCAGCCCACCTACGGGTTTGGGTCCTTATGGCTACACCTTC.

Of note for this clonotype: The junction does not match germline at one end; this may be a read error. The chain links TRBV6-5 to TRBJ1-5; TRBD1 matches at 9 bases. Per the germline V gene, CDR1 is MNHEY and CDR2 is SVGAGI. The CDR3 extends over 16 amino acids. CDR3 nucleotide sequence: TGTGCCATCAGTTACTCGGGACAGGGCCGCAATCAGCCCCAGCATTTT. The encoded protein is CAISYSGQGRNQPQHF.

This clonotype was seen a handful of times. This chain links TRBV11-1 with TRBJ2-7; either TRBD1 or TRBD2 may supply D (5 bases each). The CDR3 runs 17 residues. V lost 3 bases and J 7 bases, leaving 25 bases between the germline ends. Germline V CDR1 and CDR2: SGHAT, FQDESV (reference sequence). Here the CDR3 DNA reads TGTGCCAGCAGCTTCGTGGGGGATAGGGGCCCGGAAGGTGAGCAGTACTTC. It translates to CASSFVGDRGPEGEQYF.

This clonotype has only one observation. This rearrangement joins TRBV15 to TRBJ2-7; the D gene is possibly TRBD1 (6 bases). The CDR3 totals 16 residues. Germline CDR1 is LNHNV and CDR2 is YYDKDF (reference sequence). Trimming removed 5 bases from V and 3 bases from J, with 20 bases in between. The CDR3 nucleotides are TGTGCCACCAGCTCCCACAGTCCAGGGGACGGCTACGAGCAGTACTTC. It encodes CATSSHSPGDGYEQYF.

This chain uses TRBV18 with TRBJ2-7, with 13 bases fitting TRBD2. Germline-derived CDR1 and CDR2 are KGHSH and LQKENI. The CDR3 runs to 14 residues. The V gene end was trimmed by 3 bases and the J gene end by 5 bases; junction bases not matched to a gene: 1. CDR3 DNA: TGTGCCAGCTCACCCGGACTAGCGGGAGACGAGCAGTACTTC. Translated: CASSPGLAGDEQYF. Together with reference TRBV18 and TRBJ2-7, the CDR3 gives the full variable domain: NAGVMQNPRHLVRRRGQEARLRCSPMKGHSHVYWYRQLPEEGLKFMVYLQKENIIDESGMPKERFSAEFPKEGPSILRIQQVVRGDSAAYFCASSPGLAGDEQYFGPGTRLTVT.

This clonotype was seen many times. The V call is TRBV4-2, the J call TRBJ1-4; 7 bases line up with TRBD1. The CDR3 extends over 16 amino acids. Looked up from germline, CDR1 is LGHNA and CDR2 is YNFKEQ. Trimming removed 0 bases from V and 7 bases from J; junction bases left unmatched: 8. The CDR3 here is CASSQEPQGGGEKLFF. The CDR3 DNA sequence: TGTGCCAGCAGCCAAGAGCCTCAGGGGGGAGGTGAAAAACTGTTTTTT.

In this sample, this clonotype turned up many times. The gene calls are TRBV12-3 or TRBV12-4 and TRBJ1-2; D unresolved. This CDR3 comprises 15 residues. Trimming left V 6 bases short and J 5 bases short, with 19 bases between. The CDR3 region is CASSSSTPLLYGYTF. In nucleotides, the CDR3 is TGTGCCAGCAGCTCCTCGACACCATTACTATATGGCTACACCTTC.

This clonotype appeared once. The J gene is TRBJ2-6, the V gene TRBV24-1; D not certain. V was cut by 4 bases and J by 4 bases, with 13 bases left in between. CDR1 and CDR2 from the germline V gene are KGHDR and SFDVKD. The CDR3 covers 16 residues. CDR3 loop: CATSDRRSLGANVLTF. As DNA, the CDR3 is TGTGCCACCAGTGACCGACGGTCTCTGGGGGCCAACGTCCTGACTTTC.

This clonotype was recorded many times. The chain recombines TRBV11-3 with TRBJ1-1, with 7 bases lining up with TRBD1. Germline lookup yields CDR1 SGHNT and CDR2 YENEEA. The CDR3 spans 14 residues. Trimming cost V 5 bases and J 1 base; bases outside gene matches: 4. The CDR3, as DNA: TGTGCCAGCAGCACGGGACAGAGGAACACTGAAGCTTTCTTT. This codes for CASSTGQRNTEAFF.

This clonotype was detected many times. The CDR3 here is CASSLGGTSGYEQYF. CDR3 nucleotide sequence: TGTGCCAGCAGCTTAGGCGGGACTAGCGGTTACGAGCAGTACTTC. The chain is built from TRBV11-2 and TRBJ2-7, with 11 bases matching TRBD2. The CDR3 is 15 residues long. Trimming took 1 base from V and 4 from J; bases not matched to a gene: 3. The germline gives CDR1 SGHAT, CDR2 FQNNGV.

The chain employs TRBV3-1 and TRBJ1-3; D remains ambiguous. There are 15 residues in the CDR3. The V and J ends lost 4 bases and 0 bases respectively, with 10 bases between them. From germline, CDR1 is LGHDT and CDR2 YNNKEL (reference sequence). For the CDR3, the DNA is TGTGCCAGCAGCCTAGACGCCCTCTCTGGAAACACCATATATTTT. Residues: CASSLDALSGNTIYF.

This clonotype was recorded at least ten times. V is TRBV4-2 and J is TRBJ1-2; D not resolved. The CDR3 has 13 amino acids. Germline V gene data show CDR1 as LGHNA and CDR2 as YNFKEQ. V lost 3 bases to trimming and J lost 7 bases, with 12 bases between them. CDR3 protein: CASSQVALGGYTF. The CDR3 nucleotides read TGTGCCAGCAGCCAGGTCGCGTTGGGTGGCTACACCTTC.

With regard to this clonotype: This sequence may be a read error, since a much larger clone differs from it by one base. The genes are TRBV20-1 and TRBJ1-5; D unclear. Germline V gene lookup returns CDR1 DFQATT and CDR2 SNEGSKA (reference sequence). This CDR3 is built from 13 residues. The V end was cut by 5 bases, the J end by 3 bases, with 11 bases between. CDR3 amino acids: CSALGRLNQPQHF. CDR3 coding DNA: TGCAGTGCTTTAGGACGGCTCAATCAGCCCCAGCATTTT.

This clonotype was counted many times. The rearrangement links TRBV4-1 to TRBJ2-1; D is possibly TRBD2 (7 bases). The V gene lost 0 bases and the J gene lost 15 bases, with 15 bases spanning the gap. Germline lookup yields CDR1 MGHRA and CDR2 YSYEKL. There are 13 residues in the CDR3. CDR3 residues: CASSQEGGGGRFF. Written as DNA, the CDR3 is TGCGCCAGCAGCCAAGAAGGGGGGGGAGGGAGGTTCTTC.